The source of this T cell receptor beta chain is a study of T-cell memory formation after mild COVID-19 (dated by TCRdb to the early 2020s). About the full investigation: Most TCR sequence clusters were specific to one of the two donors. T-cell clones expanding and contracting after mild COVID-19 in a couple of donors were tracked by longitudinal TCRalpha and TCRbeta repertoire sequencing. The cohort was made up of two young adult volunteers, one female and one male, who were previously healthy. What the work shows at the level of the full study, not this receptor alone: Some responding clones were found in pre-infection memory, which suggests that pre-existing cross-reactive memory T cells took part in the SARS-CoV-2 response. The study covered only a couple of mild cases, and larger cohorts including severe cases with pre-infection samples were considered necessary. SARS-CoV-2 specificity of the second-wave clones peaking on day 37 was not confirmed. Contracting CD4+ clones turned up mainly in the CM and EM memory subsets, whereas EMRA was where CD8+ clones were enriched. Clones contracting from day 15 to 85 had balanced CD4/CD8 phenotypes, while a second wave expanding from day 15 to 37 was biased towards CD4+.

Note on this clonotype: What antigen it recognizes has not been identified. No base quality values were provided; no much bigger clone lies one nucleotide off.

Ficoll-Paque density gradient centrifugation was the method used to isolate PBMCs. TCRdb records Illumina NovaSeq 6000 as the sequencer. cDNA libraries for TCRalpha and TCRbeta were prepared by 5'RACE using constant-segment primers, with sample barcodes and unique molecular identifiers added. Trizol reagent was used to extract RNA from every sample. Amplification of the libraries took two PCR steps, and the second step added a second sample barcode plus Illumina TruSeq adapters. The libraries were sequenced on an Illumina NovaSeq using 2 x 150 bp paired-end reads. Turning to the authors' computational methods: Demultiplexing of reads and collapsing into UMI-guided consensus sequences were performed with migec v1.2.7. Using mixcr v2.1.11, the UMI consensuses were aligned to TRA and TRB V and J templates and assembled into clonotypes. Clonotypes were classified as expanded or contracted when called significant by both edgeR and NoisET, with noise models trained on biological replicates. For edgeR calls, the thresholds were a false discovery rate-adjusted p below 0.01 and a log2 fold-change of 1. As an exploratory analysis of dynamics, PCA with hierarchical clustering was applied to max-normalized trajectories of the 1000 most abundant clonotypes. Each responding clone was given a CD4 or CD8 phenotype based on the CD4+ and CD8+ repertoires, which had been sequenced separately. The raw public reads went through TCRdb reprocessing: fastp at Q25, MiXCR clone calling, in-frame beta chains kept. Records with the same CDR3 protein are collapsed into one entry carrying the most frequent genes and DNA. These V and J calls derive from TCRdb rather than the authors' analysis. The sample table lists roughly 560,000 distinct CDR3 sequences, about a fifth of them with a count of one. Together, the top ten hold about 12% of the sample.

V lost 1 base and J lost 5 bases, and the count of bases not matched to a germline gene is 11. CDR1 and CDR2 were assigned from the germline V gene as SGHRS and YFSETQ. Inclusive of the bounding cysteine and phenylalanine, the CDR3 is 16 residues long. Just the 48-base CDR3 DNA is kept, in frame starting at base 1. Recombination connected TRBV5-1 to TRBJ1-1; 7 nucleotides in the junction match TRBD1. The sequence derives from an adult woman who had mild COVID-19 (a few samples of this study predate the infection). The sample titles of this study are shuffled in the database, so cell type and time point are left out; the donor was told from shared clones. The specimen was PBMCs or a T cell subset sorted from them (not recorded which). For the CDR3, the sequence is CASSLTQGEARTEAFF. The bases are TGCGCCAGCAGCTTGACTCAGGGGGAAGCTAGGACTGAAGCTTTCTTT. With the portions outside the CDR3 filled from the reference TRBV5-1 and TRBJ1-1 genes, the complete variable region becomes KAGVTQTPRYLIKTRGQQVTLSCSPISGHRSVSWYQQTPGQGLQFLFEYFSETQRNKGNFPGRFSGRQFSNSRSEMNVSTLELGDSALYLCASSLTQGEARTEAFFGQGTRLTVV.